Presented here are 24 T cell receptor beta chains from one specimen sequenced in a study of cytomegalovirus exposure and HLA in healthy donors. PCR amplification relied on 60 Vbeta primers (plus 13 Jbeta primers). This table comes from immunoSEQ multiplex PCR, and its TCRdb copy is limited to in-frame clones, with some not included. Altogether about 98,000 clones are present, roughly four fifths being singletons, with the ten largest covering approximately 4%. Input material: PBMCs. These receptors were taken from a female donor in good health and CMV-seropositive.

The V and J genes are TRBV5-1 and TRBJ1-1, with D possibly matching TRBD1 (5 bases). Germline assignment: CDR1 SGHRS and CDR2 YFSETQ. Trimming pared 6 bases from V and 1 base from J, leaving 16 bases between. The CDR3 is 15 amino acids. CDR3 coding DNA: TGCGCCAGCACCCATGGGGGGTTGGCGAACACTGAAGCTTTCTTT. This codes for CASTHGGLANTEAFF.

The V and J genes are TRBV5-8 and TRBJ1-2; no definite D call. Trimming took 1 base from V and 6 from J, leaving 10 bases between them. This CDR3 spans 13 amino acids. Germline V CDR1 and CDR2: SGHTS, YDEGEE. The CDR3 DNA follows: TGTGCCAGCAGCTTGACTTACTTCCATGGCTACACCTTC. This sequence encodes CASSLTYFHGYTF.

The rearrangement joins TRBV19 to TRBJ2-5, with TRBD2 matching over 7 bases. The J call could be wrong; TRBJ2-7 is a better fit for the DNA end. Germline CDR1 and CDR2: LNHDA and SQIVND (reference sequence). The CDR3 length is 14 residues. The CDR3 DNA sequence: TGTGCCAGTAGTATTGGGGGGGATTCCTACGAGCAGTACTTC. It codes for CASSIGGDSYEQYF.

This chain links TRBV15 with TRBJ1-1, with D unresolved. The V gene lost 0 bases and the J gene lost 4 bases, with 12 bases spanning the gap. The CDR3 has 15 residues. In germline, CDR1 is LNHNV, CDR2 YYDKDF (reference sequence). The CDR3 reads CATSRDRDQRTEAFF. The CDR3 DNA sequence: TGTGCCACCAGCAGAGACCGAGATCAGCGCACTGAAGCTTTCTTT.

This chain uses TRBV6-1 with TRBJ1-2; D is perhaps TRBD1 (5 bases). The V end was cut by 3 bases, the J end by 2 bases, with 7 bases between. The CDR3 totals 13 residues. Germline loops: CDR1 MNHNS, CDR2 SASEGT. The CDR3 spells CASSEGGNYGYTF. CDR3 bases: TGTGCCAGCAGTGAGGGGGGAAACTATGGCTACACCTTC.

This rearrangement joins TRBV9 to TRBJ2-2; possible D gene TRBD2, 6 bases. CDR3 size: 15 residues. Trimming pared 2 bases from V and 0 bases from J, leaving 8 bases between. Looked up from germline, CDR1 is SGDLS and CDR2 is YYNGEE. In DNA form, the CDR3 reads TGTGCCAGCAGCGTCAGCGGGTCGAACACCGGGGAGCTGTTTTTT. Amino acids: CASSVSGSNTGELFF. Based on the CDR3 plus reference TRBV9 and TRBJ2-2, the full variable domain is DSGVTQTPKHLITATGQRVTLRCSPRSGDLSVYWYQQSLDQGLQFLIQYYNGEERAKGNILERFSAQQFPDLHSELNLSSLELGDSALYFCASSVSGSNTGELFFGEGSRLTVL.

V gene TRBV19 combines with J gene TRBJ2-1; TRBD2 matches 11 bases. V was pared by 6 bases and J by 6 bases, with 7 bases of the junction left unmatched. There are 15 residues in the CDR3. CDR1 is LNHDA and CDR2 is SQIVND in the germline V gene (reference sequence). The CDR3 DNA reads TGTGCCAGTAGCCTAATAGCGGGAGGGGGCAATGAGCAGTTCTTC. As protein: CASSLIAGGGNEQFF.

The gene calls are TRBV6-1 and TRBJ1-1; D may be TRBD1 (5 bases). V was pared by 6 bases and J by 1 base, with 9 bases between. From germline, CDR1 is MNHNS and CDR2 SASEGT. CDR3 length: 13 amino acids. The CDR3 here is CASRFGQNTEAFF. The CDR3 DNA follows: TGTGCCAGCAGGTTTGGACAGAACACTGAAGCTTTCTTT.

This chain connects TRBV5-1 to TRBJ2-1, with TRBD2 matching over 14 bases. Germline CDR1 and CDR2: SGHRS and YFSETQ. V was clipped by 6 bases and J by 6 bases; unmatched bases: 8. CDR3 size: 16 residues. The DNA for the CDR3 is TGCGCCAGCACCTCCCAGACTAGCGGGGGGGCCAATGAGCAGTTCTTC. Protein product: CASTSQTSGGANEQFF.

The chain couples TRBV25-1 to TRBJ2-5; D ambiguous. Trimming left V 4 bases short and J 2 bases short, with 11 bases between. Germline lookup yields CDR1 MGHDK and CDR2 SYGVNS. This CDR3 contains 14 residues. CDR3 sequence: CASSGLHKQETQYF. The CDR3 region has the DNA TGTGCCAGCAGTGGCTTACATAAGCAAGAGACCCAGTACTTC.

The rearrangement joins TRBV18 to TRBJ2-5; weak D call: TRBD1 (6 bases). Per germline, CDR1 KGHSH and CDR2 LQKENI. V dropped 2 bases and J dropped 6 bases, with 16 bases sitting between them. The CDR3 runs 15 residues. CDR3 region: CASSPMTGRGQTQYF. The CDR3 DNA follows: TGTGCCAGCTCACCAATGACAGGCCGCGGACAGACCCAGTACTTC.

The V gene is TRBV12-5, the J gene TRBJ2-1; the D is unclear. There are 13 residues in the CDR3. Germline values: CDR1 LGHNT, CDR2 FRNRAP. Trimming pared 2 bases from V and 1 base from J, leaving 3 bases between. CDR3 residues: CASGLPSYNEQFF. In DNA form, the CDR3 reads TGTGCTAGTGGTTTGCCTTCCTACAATGAGCAGTTCTTC.

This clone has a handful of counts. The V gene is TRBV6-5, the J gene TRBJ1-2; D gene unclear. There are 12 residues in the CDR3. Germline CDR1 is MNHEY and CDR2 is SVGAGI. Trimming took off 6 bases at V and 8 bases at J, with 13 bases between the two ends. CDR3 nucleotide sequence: TGTGCCAGCAGGCGGAACGTGGAGGGCTACACCTTC. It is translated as CASRRNVEGYTF.

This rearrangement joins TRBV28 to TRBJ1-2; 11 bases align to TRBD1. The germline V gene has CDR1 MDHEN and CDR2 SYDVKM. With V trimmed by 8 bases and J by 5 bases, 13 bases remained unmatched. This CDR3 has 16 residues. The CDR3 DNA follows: TGTGCCAGCTCAGGGGACAGGGGGATCTTCCGATATGGCTACACCTTC. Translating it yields CASSGDRGIFRYGYTF.

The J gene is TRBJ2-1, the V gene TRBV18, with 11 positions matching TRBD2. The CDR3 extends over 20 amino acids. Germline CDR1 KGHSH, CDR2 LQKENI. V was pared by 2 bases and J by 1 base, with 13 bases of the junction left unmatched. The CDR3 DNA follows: TGTGCCAGCTCACCATACGTTCTGACTAGCGGGAAGAGGTCCTACAATGAGCAGTTCTTC. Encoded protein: CASSPYVLTSGKRSYNEQFF. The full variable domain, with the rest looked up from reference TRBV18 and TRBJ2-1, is NAGVMQNPRHLVRRRGQEARLRCSPMKGHSHVYWYRQLPEEGLKFMVYLQKENIIDESGMPKERFSAEFPKEGPSILRIQQVVRGDSAAYFCASSPYVLTSGKRSYNEQFFGPGTRLTVL.

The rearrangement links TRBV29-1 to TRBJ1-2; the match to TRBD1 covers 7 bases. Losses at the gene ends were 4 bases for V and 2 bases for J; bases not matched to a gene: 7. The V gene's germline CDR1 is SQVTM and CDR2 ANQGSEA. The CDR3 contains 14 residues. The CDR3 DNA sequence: TGCAGCGTTGTTGCGACACAGGGGAACTATGGCTACACCTTC. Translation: CSVVATQGNYGYTF.

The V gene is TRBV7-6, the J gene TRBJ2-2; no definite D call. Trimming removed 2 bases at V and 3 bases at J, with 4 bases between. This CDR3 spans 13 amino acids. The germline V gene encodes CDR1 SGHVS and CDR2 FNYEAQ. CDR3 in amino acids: CASSLFDTGELFF. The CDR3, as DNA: TGTGCCAGCAGCTTATTCGACACCGGGGAGCTGTTTTTT.

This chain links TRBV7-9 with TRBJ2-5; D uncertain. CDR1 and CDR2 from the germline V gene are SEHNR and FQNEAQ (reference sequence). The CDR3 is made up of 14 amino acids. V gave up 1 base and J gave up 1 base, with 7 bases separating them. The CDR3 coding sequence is TGTGCCAGCAGCTTAGAGGAGACCCAAGAGACCCAGTACTTC. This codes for CASSLEETQETQYF.

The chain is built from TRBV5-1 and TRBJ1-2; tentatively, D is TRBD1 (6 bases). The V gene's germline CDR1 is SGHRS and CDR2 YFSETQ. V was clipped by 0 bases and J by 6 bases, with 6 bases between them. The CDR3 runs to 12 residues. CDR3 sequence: CASSLDRDGYTF. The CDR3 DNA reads TGCGCCAGCAGCTTGGACAGGGATGGCTACACCTTC.

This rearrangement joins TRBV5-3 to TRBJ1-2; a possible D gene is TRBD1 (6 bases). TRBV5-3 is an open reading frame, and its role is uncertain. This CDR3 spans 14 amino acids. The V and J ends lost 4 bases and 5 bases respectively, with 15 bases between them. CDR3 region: CARSRDTNRYGYTF. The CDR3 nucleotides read TGTGCCAGAAGCCGGGACACCAATAGGTATGGCTACACCTTC.

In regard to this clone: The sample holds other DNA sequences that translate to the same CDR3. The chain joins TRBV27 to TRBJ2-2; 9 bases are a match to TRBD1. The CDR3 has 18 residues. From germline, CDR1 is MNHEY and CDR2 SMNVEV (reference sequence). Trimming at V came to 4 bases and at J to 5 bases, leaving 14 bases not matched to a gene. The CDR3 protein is CASSSSGTGLRGTGELFF. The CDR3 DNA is TGTGCCAGCAGTTCCTCCGGGACAGGGCTGCGTGGAACCGGGGAGCTGTTTTTT.

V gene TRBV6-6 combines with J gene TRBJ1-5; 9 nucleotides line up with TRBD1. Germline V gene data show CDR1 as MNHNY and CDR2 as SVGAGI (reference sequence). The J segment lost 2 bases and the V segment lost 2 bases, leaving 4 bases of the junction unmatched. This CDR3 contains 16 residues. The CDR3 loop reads CASSYRTGDGNQPQHF. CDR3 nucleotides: TGTGCCAGCAGTTACCGGACAGGGGATGGCAATCAGCCCCAGCATTTT.

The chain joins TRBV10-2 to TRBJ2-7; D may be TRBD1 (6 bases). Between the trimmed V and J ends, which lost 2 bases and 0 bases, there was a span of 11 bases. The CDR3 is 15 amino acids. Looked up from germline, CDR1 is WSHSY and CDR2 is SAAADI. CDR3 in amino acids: CASSEGQPLSYEQYF. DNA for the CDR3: TGCGCCAGCAGTGAGGGACAGCCCCTCTCCTACGAGCAGTACTTC.

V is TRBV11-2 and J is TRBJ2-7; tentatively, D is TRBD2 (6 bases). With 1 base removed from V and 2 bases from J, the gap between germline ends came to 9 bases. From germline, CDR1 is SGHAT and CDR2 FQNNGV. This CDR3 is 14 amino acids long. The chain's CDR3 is CASSLAWGAYEQYF. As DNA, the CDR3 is TGTGCCAGCAGCTTAGCCTGGGGGGCCTACGAGCAGTACTTC. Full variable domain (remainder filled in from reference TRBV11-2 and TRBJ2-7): EAGVAQSPRYKIIEKRQSVAFWCNPISGHATLYWYQQILGQGPKLLIQFQNNGVVDDSQLPKDRFSAERLKGVDSTLKIQPAKLEDSAVYLCASSLAWGAYEQYFGPGTRLTVT.